Following are 27 T cell receptor beta chains from one sample sequenced in a study of blood T cell repertoires in COVID-19. The table came from immunoSEQ multiplex PCR; TCRdb's copy has only in-frame clones and leaves some out. In the table there are roughly 500,000 clones, 70% to 90% of which are singletons. The material sequenced was PBMCs or T cells enriched from blood (not recorded which). The source is a woman in her thirties or forties who had recovered from COVID-19.

V and J are TRBV9 and TRBJ2-2; possible D gene TRBD2, 5 bases. Deletions cut 6 bases from V and 3 bases from J, with 12 bases between. The CDR3 is made up of 14 amino acids. Germline CDR1 is SGDLS and CDR2 is YYNGEE. The CDR3 DNA sequence: TGTGCCAGCACGAGGGCCCCAGACACCGGGGAGCTGTTTTTT. This encodes CASTRAPDTGELFF.

This clone was detected a few times. The rearrangement links TRBV18 to TRBJ2-7; 8 nucleotides line up with TRBD1. The V gene's germline CDR1 is KGHSH and CDR2 LQKENI. V lost 3 bases, J lost 5 bases, and 9 bases stayed unmatched. The CDR3 runs to 15 residues. Written as DNA, the CDR3 is TGTGCCAGCTCACCCGGGACAGGCTCATCCCACGAGCAGTACTTC. Its translation is CASSPGTGSSHEQYF.

Remarks on this clone: The conserved final phenylalanine or tryptophan is absent from the CDR3, which likely points to a read error. It is unclear where the CDR3 begins or ends on the DNA, so no DNA is shown, and the CDR3 is as TCRdb lists it. The rearrangement joins TRBV5-6 to TRBJ1-6. 12 amino acids form the CDR3, both terminal residues included. Germline V gene sequence: CDR1 SGHDT, CDR2 YYEEEE. The CDR3 loop reads CASSLEWQSGNL.

This chain joins TRBV7-8 and TRBJ1-5; weak D call: TRBD1 (5 bases). Per the germline V gene, CDR1 is SGHVS and CDR2 is FQNEAQ. The CDR3 length is 17 residues. Trimming cost V 1 base and J 0 bases, with 13 bases left between them. The CDR3 DNA is TGTGCCAGCAGCTTAGGGAGGGGAAAGGGTAGCAATCAGCCCCAGCATTTT. This sequence encodes CASSLGRGKGSNQPQHF. The full variable domain, completed using reference TRBV7-8 and TRBJ1-5, is GAGVSQSPRYKVAKRGQDVALRCDPISGHVSLFWYQQALGQGPEFLTYFQNEAQLDKSGLPSDRFFAERPEGSVSTLKIQRTQQEDSAVYLCASSLGRGKGSNQPQHFGDGTRLSIL.

The chain couples TRBV5-4 to TRBJ1-1; D not resolved. The germline V and J ends were trimmed by 4 bases and 6 bases, with 13 bases remaining between them. CDR1 and CDR2 (germline): SGHNT, YYREEE (reference sequence). This CDR3 is built from 13 residues. The CDR3 is CASSLIEGAEAFF. In nucleotides, the CDR3 is TGTGCCAGCAGCCTGATCGAGGGAGCTGAAGCTTTCTTT. The complete variable domain, with remaining parts taken from reference TRBV5-4 and TRBJ1-1, reads ETGVTQSPTHLIKTRGQQVTLRCSSQSGHNTVSWYQQALGQGPQFIFQYYREEENGRGNFPPRFSGLQFPNYSSELNVNALELDDSALYLCASSLIEGAEAFFGQGTRLTVV.

The chain is built from TRBV11-3 and TRBJ2-7, with TRBD1 matching over 9 bases. From germline, CDR1 is SGHNT and CDR2 YENEEA. V dropped 4 bases and J dropped 6; count of bases not matched to a gene: 7. The CDR3 loop spans 14 amino acids. The CDR3 sequence: CASSWGTGPLEQYF. In DNA, the CDR3 is TGTGCCAGCAGCTGGGGGACAGGGCCCCTCGAGCAGTACTTC.

This clone was observed a single time. The chain joins TRBV5-4 to TRBJ2-1, with 13 bases matching TRBD2. CDR3 length equals 18 residues. CDR1 SGHNT and CDR2 YYREEE come from the germline V gene (reference sequence). Germline trimming cut 5 bases from V and 2 bases from J; bases unmatched to any gene: 10. CDR3 protein: CASRRTSGSLSTYNEQFF. As DNA, the CDR3 is TGTGCCAGCAGGAGGACTAGCGGGAGCCTTAGCACCTACAATGAGCAGTTCTTC.

In its sample, this clone was seen a few times. The chain couples TRBV7-2 to TRBJ1-1; 9 bases map to TRBD1. Unmatched junction bases numbered 11, after V lost 6 bases and J lost 3 bases. Germline lookup yields CDR1 SGHTA and CDR2 FQGNSA. The CDR3 runs 16 residues. The CDR3 DNA reads as TGTGCCAGCAGTCCCGGACAGGGGATTCGGTACACTGAAGCTTTCTTT. Protein product: CASSPGQGIRYTEAFF.

The gene calls are TRBV7-2 and TRBJ2-7; 7 bases are shared with TRBD1. Germline CDR1 reads SGHTA; CDR2 reads FQGNSA. CDR3 length: 13 amino acids. V was clipped by 5 bases and J by 4 bases; unmatched bases: 5. The CDR3 nucleotides are TGTGCCAGCAGCGGACAGGCACCGTACGAGCAGTACTTC. This sequence encodes CASSGQAPYEQYF.

This chain connects TRBV24-1 to TRBJ2-1; D gene uncertain. This CDR3 has 11 amino acids. CDR1 KGHDR and CDR2 SFDVKD come from the germline V gene. V was trimmed by 4 bases and J by 9 bases, leaving 6 bases between them. The CDR3, as DNA: TGTGCCACCAGTGAAACAGCTGAGCAGTTCTTC. This codes for CATSETAEQFF.

The V gene is TRBV3-1 (or the pseudogene TRBV3-2), the J gene TRBJ2-6, with D hard to call. The CDR3 runs to 18 residues. CDR1 is LGHDT, CDR2 YNNKEL, per germline (reference sequence). V was pared by 5 bases and J by 0 bases, with 17 bases between. The CDR3 DNA sequence: TGTGCCAGCAGCTCTTTCGGCTTGCGGATCTCTGGGGCCAACGTCCTGACTTTC. The encoded protein is CASSSFGLRISGANVLTF.

The J gene is TRBJ1-4, the V gene TRBV15; D is perhaps TRBD1 (6 bases). The germline V gene encodes CDR1 LNHNV and CDR2 YYDKDF (reference sequence). The V end lost 0 bases, the J end lost 5 bases, and 10 bases lay between the germline ends. This CDR3 has 15 amino acids. This CDR3 is CATSRDVRGNEKLFF. CDR3 nucleotides: TGTGCCACCAGCAGAGATGTAAGGGGGAATGAAAAACTGTTTTTT.

The chain links TRBV7-2 to TRBJ2-7; 7 nucleotides agree with TRBD1. CDR3 length: 13 amino acids. V was clipped by 2 bases and J by 2 bases; unmatched bases: 0. Looked up from germline, CDR1 is SGHTA and CDR2 is FQGNSA. CDR3 bases: TGTGCCAGCAGCTTAACAGGGGCCTACGAGCAGTACTTC. This codes for CASSLTGAYEQYF. The complete variable domain, with remaining parts taken from reference TRBV7-2 and TRBJ2-7, reads GAGVSQSPSNKVTEKGKDVELRCDPISGHTALYWYRQSLGQGLEFLIYFQGNSAPDKSGLPSDRFSAERTGGSVSTLTIQRTQQEDSAVYLCASSLTGAYEQYFGPGTRLTVT.

This chain connects TRBV19 to TRBJ1-6, with 8 bases identical to TRBD1. The ends lost 4 bases at V and 11 bases at J; junction bases unmatched: 7. Germline V CDR1 and CDR2: LNHDA, SQIVND (reference sequence). This CDR3 is built from 14 residues. In DNA form, the CDR3 reads TGTGCCAGTAGTAAGGCCAGGGGGCTAACACCCCTCCACTTT. Protein product: CASSKARGLTPLHF.

V is TRBV9 and J is TRBJ1-5, with 9 bases lining up with TRBD1. The CDR3 has 17 amino acids. V was clipped by 0 bases and J by 2 bases; unmatched bases: 6. Per the germline V gene, CDR1 is SGDLS and CDR2 is YYNGEE. CDR3 protein: CASSVVRDRVGNQPQHF. CDR3 nucleotides: TGTGCCAGCAGCGTAGTAAGGGACAGGGTAGGCAATCAGCCCCAGCATTTT.

V and J are TRBV7-2 and TRBJ2-7; a possible D gene is TRBD1 (6 bases). The CDR3 covers 14 residues. Germline V gene data show CDR1 as SGHTA and CDR2 as FQGNSA. V lost 3 bases to trimming and J lost 6 bases, with 15 bases between them. This chain's CDR3 is CASSFTGTSGEQYF. CDR3 in DNA: TGTGCCAGCAGCTTCACCGGGACATCCGGCGAGCAGTACTTC.

In its sample, this clone was seen many times. The chain couples TRBV7-6 to TRBJ1-1; D remains unclear. The CDR3 has 12 amino acids. Trimming removed 10 bases from V and 1 base from J, with 10 bases in between. Germline V gene data show CDR1 as SGHVS and CDR2 as FNYEAQ. CDR3 amino acids: CATRPGNTEAFF. The CDR3 coding sequence is TGTGCCACCCGACCAGGGAACACTGAAGCTTTCTTT.

V gene TRBV6-4 combines with J gene TRBJ2-1, with 8 bases identical to TRBD1. The CDR3 consists of 15 residues. Germline values: CDR1 MRHNA, CDR2 SNTAGT. With V trimmed by 4 bases and J by 4 bases, 6 bases remained unmatched. The CDR3 sequence is CASSAGTGEYNEQFF. The CDR3 DNA is TGTGCCAGCAGTGCCGGGACAGGAGAGTACAATGAGCAGTTCTTC.

The genes are TRBV5-4 and TRBJ2-1, with D maybe TRBD2 (5 bases). This CDR3 has 12 residues. The V gene lost 5 bases and the J gene lost 6 bases, with 9 bases spanning the gap. Germline CDR1 and CDR2: SGHNT and YYREEE (reference sequence). As DNA, the CDR3 is TGTGCCAGCAGGGACGGGATCAATGAGCAGTTCTTC. Translation: CASRDGINEQFF.

The chain couples TRBV18 to TRBJ2-3; 8 bases align to TRBD2. Unmatched junction bases numbered 2, after V lost 1 base and J lost 2 bases. Per germline, CDR1 KGHSH and CDR2 LQKENI. This CDR3 is 15 amino acids long. CDR3 DNA: TGTGCCAGCTCACCACTAGCGGGGACCACAGATACGCAGTATTTT. Translating gives CASSPLAGTTDTQYF.

A note on this clone: In the same sample, other DNA sequences code for this CDR3. V is TRBV19 and J is TRBJ1-1; tentative D call: TRBD1 (6 bases). The ends were cut back, 1 base at V and 1 base at J, with 7 bases in the middle. Germline V gene lookup returns CDR1 LNHDA and CDR2 SQIVND (reference sequence). This CDR3 has 14 residues. The CDR3 reads CASSIVQGNTEAFF. Here the CDR3 DNA reads TGTGCCAGTAGTATAGTACAGGGGAACACTGAAGCTTTCTTT.

The V call is TRBV27, the J call TRBJ2-2, with D hard to call. Germline CDR1 reads MNHEY; CDR2 reads SMNVEV (reference sequence). Trimming removed 6 bases from V and 8 bases from J, with 7 bases in between. The CDR3 extends over 11 amino acids. The CDR3 here is CASSSLGELFF. CDR3 in DNA: TGTGCCAGCAGCTCTCTGGGGGAGCTGTTTTTT.

The gene calls are TRBV5-4 and TRBJ2-1, with D possibly TRBD2 on 5 matching bases. Per the germline V gene, CDR1 is SGHNT and CDR2 is YYREEE (reference sequence). V gave up 0 bases and J gave up 2 bases, with 9 bases separating them. The CDR3 consists of 15 residues. This CDR3 reads CASSLETGTYNEQFF. CDR3 DNA sequence: TGTGCCAGCAGCTTGGAAACCGGGACCTACAATGAGCAGTTCTTC.

The rearrangement uses TRBV7-4 and TRBJ1-2; a possible D gene is TRBD1 (5 bases). Germline V CDR1 and CDR2: SGHVT, SQSDAQ. The ends were cut back, 5 bases at V and 2 bases at J, with 18 bases in the middle. The CDR3 is made up of 16 amino acids. CDR3 in amino acids: CASSPTVQGGNYGYTF. CDR3 DNA: TGTGCCAGCAGCCCAACGGTGCAGGGCGGCAACTATGGCTACACCTTC.

The rearrangement joins TRBV13 to TRBJ1-2; D may be TRBD1 (6 bases). CDR3 length: 14 amino acids. V gave up 4 bases and J gave up 8 bases, with 17 bases separating them. CDR1 and CDR2 (germline): PRHDT, FYEKMQ (reference sequence). As DNA, the CDR3 is TGTGCCAGCAGCTCGGGCACTCAGGGGCTCGGCTACACCTTC. This codes for CASSSGTQGLGYTF.

The chain joins TRBV27 to TRBJ2-4; 7 bases align to TRBD1. The germline V gene encodes CDR1 MNHEY and CDR2 SMNVEV (reference sequence). The J segment lost 6 bases and the V segment lost 2 bases, leaving 1 base of the junction unmatched. The CDR3 extends over 13 amino acids. The CDR3 DNA reads as TGTGCCAGCAGTTTACGGACAGGAAACATTCAGTACTTC. This translates into CASSLRTGNIQYF.

The chain joins TRBV19 to TRBJ2-2; possibly TRBD1 for D (5 bases). Germline V gene lookup returns CDR1 LNHDA and CDR2 SQIVND (reference sequence). The CDR3 extends over 14 amino acids. The V gene lost 5 bases and the J gene lost 2 bases, with 9 bases spanning the gap. CDR3 protein: CASSSGFNTGELFF. CDR3 in DNA: TGTGCCAGTAGTTCAGGGTTCAACACCGGGGAGCTGTTTTTT.